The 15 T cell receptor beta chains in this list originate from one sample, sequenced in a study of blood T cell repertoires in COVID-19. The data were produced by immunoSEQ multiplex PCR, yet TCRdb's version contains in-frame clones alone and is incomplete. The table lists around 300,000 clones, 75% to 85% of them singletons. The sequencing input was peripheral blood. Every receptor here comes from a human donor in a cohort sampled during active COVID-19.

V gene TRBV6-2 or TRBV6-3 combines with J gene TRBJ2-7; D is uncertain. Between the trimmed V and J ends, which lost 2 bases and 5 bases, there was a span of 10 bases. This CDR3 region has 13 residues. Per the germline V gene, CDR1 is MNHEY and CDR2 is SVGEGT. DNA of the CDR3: TGTGCCAGCAGTTACCTGGAGTGGCACGAGCAGTACTTC. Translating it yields CASSYLEWHEQYF.

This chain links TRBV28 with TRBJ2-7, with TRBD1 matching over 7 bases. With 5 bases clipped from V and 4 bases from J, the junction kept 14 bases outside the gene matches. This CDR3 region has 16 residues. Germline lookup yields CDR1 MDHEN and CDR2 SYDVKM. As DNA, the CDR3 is TGTGCCAGCAGTACACTACGGGACAGTCGGACGTACGAGCAGTACTTC. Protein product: CASSTLRDSRTYEQYF.

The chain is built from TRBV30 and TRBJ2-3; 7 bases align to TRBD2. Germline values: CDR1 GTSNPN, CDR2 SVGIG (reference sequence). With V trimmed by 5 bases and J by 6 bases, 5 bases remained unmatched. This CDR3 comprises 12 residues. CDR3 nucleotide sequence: TGTGCCTGGGGAAAGGGAGGGGATACGCAGTATTTT. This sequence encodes CAWGKGGDTQYF.

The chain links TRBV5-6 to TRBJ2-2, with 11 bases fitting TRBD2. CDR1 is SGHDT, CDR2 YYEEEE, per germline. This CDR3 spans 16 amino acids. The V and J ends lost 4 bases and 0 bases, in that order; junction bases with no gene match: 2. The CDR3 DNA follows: TGTGCCAGCAGCGCGACTAGCGGGGCGAACACCGGGGAGCTGTTTTTT. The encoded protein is CASSATSGANTGELFF.

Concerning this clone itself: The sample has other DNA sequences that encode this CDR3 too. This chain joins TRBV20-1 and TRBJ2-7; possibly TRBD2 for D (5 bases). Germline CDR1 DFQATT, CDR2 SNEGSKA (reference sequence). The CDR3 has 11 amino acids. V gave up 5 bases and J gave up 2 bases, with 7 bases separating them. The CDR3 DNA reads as TGCAGTGCTCGCGGGCCCTACGAGCAGTACTTC. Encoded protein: CSARGPYEQYF.

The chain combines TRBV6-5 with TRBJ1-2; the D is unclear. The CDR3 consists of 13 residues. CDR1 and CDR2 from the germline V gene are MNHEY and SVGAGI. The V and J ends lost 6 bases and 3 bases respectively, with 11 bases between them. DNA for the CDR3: TGTGCCAGCAGGAATCCCGAGGACTATGGCTACACCTTC. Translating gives CASRNPEDYGYTF.

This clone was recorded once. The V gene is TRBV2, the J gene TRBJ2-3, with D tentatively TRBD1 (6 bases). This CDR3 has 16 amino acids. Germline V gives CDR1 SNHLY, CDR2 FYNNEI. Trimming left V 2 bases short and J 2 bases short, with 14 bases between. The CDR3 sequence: CASSEFAGDITDTQYF. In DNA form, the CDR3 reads TGTGCCAGCAGTGAATTCGCAGGGGATATCACAGATACGCAGTATTTT.

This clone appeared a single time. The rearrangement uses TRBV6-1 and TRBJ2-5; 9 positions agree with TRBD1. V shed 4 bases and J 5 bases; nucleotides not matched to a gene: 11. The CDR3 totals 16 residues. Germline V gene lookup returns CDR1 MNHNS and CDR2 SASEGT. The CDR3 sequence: CASSGSGTGSRETQYF. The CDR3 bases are TGTGCCAGCAGTGGATCCGGGACAGGGTCGCGGGAGACCCAGTACTTC.

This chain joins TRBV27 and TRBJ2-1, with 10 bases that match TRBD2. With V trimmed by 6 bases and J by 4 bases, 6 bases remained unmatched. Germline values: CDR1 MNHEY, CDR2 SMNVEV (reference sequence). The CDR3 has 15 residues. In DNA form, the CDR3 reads TGTGCCAGCAGGGTCCCTAGCGGGGGTTACAATGAGCAGTTCTTC. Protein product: CASRVPSGGYNEQFF.

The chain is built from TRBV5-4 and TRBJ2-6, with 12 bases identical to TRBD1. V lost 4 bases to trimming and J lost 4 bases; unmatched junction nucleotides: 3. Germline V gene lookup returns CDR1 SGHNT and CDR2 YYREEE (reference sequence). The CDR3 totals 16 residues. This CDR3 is CASSRDRGLGANVLTF. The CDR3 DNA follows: TGTGCCAGCAGCCGGGACAGGGGGCTCGGGGCCAACGTCCTGACTTTC.

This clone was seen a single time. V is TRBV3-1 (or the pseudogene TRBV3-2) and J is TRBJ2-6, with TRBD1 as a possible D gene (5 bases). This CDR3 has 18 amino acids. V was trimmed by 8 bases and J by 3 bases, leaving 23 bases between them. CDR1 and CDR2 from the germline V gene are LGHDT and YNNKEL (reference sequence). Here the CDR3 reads CASGLSLRGSLGANVLTF. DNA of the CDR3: TGTGCCAGCGGATTGTCTTTAAGGGGTTCTCTTGGGGCCAACGTCCTGACTTTC.

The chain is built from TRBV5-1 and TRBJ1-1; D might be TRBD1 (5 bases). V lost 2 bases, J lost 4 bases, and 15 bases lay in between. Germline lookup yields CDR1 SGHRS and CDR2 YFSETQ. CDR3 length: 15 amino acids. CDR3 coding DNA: TGCGCCAGCAGCTTTTTCAGTGGGGGGAGCACTGAAGCTTTCTTT. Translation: CASSFFSGGSTEAFF.

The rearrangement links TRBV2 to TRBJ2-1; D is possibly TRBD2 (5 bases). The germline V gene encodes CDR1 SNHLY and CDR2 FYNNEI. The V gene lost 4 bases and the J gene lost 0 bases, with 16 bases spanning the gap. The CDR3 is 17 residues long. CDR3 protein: CASSGIIGAGSYNEQFF. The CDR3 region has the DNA TGTGCCAGCAGTGGGATAATCGGCGCGGGCTCCTACAATGAGCAGTTCTTC.

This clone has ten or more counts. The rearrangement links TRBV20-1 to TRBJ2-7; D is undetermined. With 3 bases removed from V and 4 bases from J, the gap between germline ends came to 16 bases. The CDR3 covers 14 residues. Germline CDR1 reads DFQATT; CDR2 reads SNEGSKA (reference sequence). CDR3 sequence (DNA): TGCAGTGCTAGTACTGTGGAGCCCCGGTACGAGCAGTACTTC. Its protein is CSASTVEPRYEQYF.

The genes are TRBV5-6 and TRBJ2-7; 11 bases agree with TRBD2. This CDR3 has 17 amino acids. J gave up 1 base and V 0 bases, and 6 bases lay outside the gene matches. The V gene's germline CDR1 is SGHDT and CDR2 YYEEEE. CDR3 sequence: CASSLAASGGPSYEQYF. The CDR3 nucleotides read TGTGCCAGCAGCTTGGCCGCTAGCGGGGGGCCATCCTACGAGCAGTACTTC.